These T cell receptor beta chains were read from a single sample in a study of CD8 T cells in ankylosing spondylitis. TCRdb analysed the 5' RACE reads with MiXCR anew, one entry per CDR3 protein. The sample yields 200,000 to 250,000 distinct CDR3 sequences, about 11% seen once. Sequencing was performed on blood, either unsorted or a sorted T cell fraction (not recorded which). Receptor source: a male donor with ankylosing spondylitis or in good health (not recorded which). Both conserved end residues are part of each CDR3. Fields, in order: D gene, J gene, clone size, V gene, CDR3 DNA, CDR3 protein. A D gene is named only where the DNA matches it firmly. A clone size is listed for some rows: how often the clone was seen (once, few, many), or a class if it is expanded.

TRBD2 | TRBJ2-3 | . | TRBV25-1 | TGTGCCAGCAGTGAATGGGCTAGCGGTACAGATACGCAGTATTTT | CASSEWASGTDTQYF
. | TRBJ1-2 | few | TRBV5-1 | TGCGCCAGCAGCTTGGCCGGGGCTAGGGGCTACACCTTC | CASSLAGARGYTF
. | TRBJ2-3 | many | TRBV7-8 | TGTGCCAGCAGCCCGAACCGCCCTCTCGGAACTAGCACAGATACGCAGTATTTT | CASSPNRPLGTSTDTQYF
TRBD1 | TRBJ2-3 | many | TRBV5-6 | TGTGCCAGCAGCCGGGACAGAACCACAGATACGCAGTATTTT | CASSRDRTTDTQYF
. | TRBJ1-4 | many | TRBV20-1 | TGCAGTGCTAGAGAAGGTCAGGGAAGTTTTTTT | CSAREGQGSFF
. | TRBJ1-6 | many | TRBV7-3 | TGTGCCAGCAGCTCTAAACAGGGTCCGGGGTCACCCCTCCACTTT | CASSSKQGPGSPLHF
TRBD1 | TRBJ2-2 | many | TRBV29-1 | TGCAGCGTGGTTACAGGGGGCCGGGAGCTGTTTTTT | CSVVTGGRELFF
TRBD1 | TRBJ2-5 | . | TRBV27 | TGTGCCAGCAGTTCCTATTCGACAGGGGGCCAAGAGACCCAGTACTTC | CASSSYSTGGQETQYF
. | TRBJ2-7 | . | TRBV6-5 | TGTGCCAGCGGCCAGTACGAGCAGTACTTC | CASGQYEQYF
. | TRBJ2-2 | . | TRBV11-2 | TGTGCCAGCAGCTTACGGGCCATAGGCGGGGAGCTGTTTTTT | CASSLRAIGGELFF
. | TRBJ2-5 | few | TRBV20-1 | TGCAGTGCTAGTGGGGGGAGAGAGACCCAGTACTTC | CSASGGRETQYF
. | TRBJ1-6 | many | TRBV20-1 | TGCAGTGCTAGCGTTCCGGGGAATTCACCCCTCCACTTT | CSASVPGNSPLHF
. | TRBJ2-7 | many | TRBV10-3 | TGTGCCATCAGTGAGCCCCCTCTCTACGAGCAGTACTTC | CAISEPPLYEQYF
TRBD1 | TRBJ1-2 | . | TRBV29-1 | TGCAGCGTTGAGCTTACTTCAGGGGGATATGGCTACACCTTC | CSVELTSGGYGYTF
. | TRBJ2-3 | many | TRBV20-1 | TGCAGTAATTCCGGGACCACAGATACGCAGTATTTT | CSNSGTTDTQYF
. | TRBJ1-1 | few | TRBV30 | TGTGCCTGGGCAGGGAGGACTGAAGCTTTCTTT | CAWAGRTEAFF
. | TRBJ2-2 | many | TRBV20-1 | TGCAGTGCTGCTCCCGGGCGAAGGGACACCGGGGAGCTGTTTTTT | CSAAPGRRDTGELFF
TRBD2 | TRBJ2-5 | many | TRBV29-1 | TGCAGCGTTGTCAACGTGGCGGGGGTTATTGGGACCCAGTACTTC | CSVVNVAGVIGTQYF
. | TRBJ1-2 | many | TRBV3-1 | TGTGCCAGCAGCCAAGAGAAAGCAGGGGCTGGCTACACCTTC | CASSQEKAGAGYTF
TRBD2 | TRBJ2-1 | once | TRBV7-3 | TGTGCCAGCAGCTCTAGCGGGGGGGTATATGAGCAGTTCTTC | CASSSSGGVYEQFF
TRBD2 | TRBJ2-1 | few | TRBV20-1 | TGCAGTGCTAGAGATTGGGCAGCGGGGGAGTCCTACAATGAGCAGTTCTTC | CSARDWAAGESYNEQFF
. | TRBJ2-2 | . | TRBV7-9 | TGTGCCAGCAGCTGGTTTGGTGGGGCGCAGGACACCGGGGAGCTGTTTTTT | CASSWFGGAQDTGELFF
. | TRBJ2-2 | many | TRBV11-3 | TGTGCCAGCAGCCCCGGAGTCACCGGGGAGCTGTTTTTT | CASSPGVTGELFF
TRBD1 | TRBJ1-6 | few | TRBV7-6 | TGTGCCAGCAGCCCAGAACAGGGGGCAACCTATAATTCACCCCTCCACTTT | CASSPEQGATYNSPLHF
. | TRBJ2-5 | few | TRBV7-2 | TGTGCCAGCAGCTTAGGGGGGGTATTCCAGTACTTC | CASSLGGVFQYF
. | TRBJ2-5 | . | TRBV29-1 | TGCAGCGTTGTCGGCCTACTAAAGCCCGAGACCCAGTACTTC | CSVVGLLKPETQYF
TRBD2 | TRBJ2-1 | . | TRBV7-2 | TGTGCCAGCAGCTTATCTCCTAGTGCGACTAGCATAAAAGAGCAGTTCTTC | CASSLSPSATSIKEQFF
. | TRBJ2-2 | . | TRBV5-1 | TGCGCCAGCAGATCAGACAGCACGAACACCGGGGAGCTGTTTTTT | CASRSDSTNTGELFF
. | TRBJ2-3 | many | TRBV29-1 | TGCAGCGTTGAAGATAAAAGGGGAAATACGCAGTATTTT | CSVEDKRGNTQYF
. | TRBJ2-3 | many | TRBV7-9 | TGTGCCAGCAGCCCCTCCCCGGGGCGCACAGATACGCAGTATTTT | CASSPSPGRTDTQYF
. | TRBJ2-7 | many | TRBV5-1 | TGCGCCAGCAGCTTGCAGACAGGCCTCGCCTACGAGCAGTACTTC | CASSLQTGLAYEQYF
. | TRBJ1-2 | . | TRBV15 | TGTGCCACCAGCAGAGCGGGAACAGGCGGTGGCTACACCTTC | CATSRAGTGGGYTF
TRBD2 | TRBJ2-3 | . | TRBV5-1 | TGCGCCAGCAGTAAAAGAGCGGGAGACACAGATACGCAGTATTTT | CASSKRAGDTDTQYF
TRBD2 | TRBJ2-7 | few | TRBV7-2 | TGTGCCAGCAGCCGTAGAGCGGGGGGGGCTTCCGAGCAGTACTTC | CASSRRAGGASEQYF
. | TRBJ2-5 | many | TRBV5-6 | TGTGCCAGCAGCGCAGGCTTCCAAGAGACCCAGTACTTC | CASSAGFQETQYF
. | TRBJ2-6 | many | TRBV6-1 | TGTGCCAGCAGCCTAGTCAGGACTGGGGCCAACGTCCTGACTTTC | CASSLVRTGANVLTF
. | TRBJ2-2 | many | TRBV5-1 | TGCGCCAGCACTCCCAACGAGGTCGGGGAGCTGTTTTTT | CASTPNEVGELFF
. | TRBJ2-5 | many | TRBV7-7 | TGTGCTAGCAGCTTGGACAGAAAAGAGACCCAGTACTTC | CASSLDRKETQYF
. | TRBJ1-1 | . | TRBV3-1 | TGTGCCAGCAGCCAAGGAAGTTCCCGGACTGAAGCTTTCTTT | CASSQGSSRTEAFF
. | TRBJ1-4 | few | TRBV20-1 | TGCAGTGCTAGGCACAGGGCAACTAATGAAAAACTGTTTTTT | CSARHRATNEKLFF
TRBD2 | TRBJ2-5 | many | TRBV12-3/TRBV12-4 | TGTGCCAGCAGTCCGCAAGCGGGGGGCCGGAGAGAGACCCAGTACTTC | CASSPQAGGRRETQYF
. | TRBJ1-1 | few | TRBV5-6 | TGTGCCAGCACCGTCACATCTCTGGAGGACACTGAAGCTTTCTTT | CASTVTSLEDTEAFF
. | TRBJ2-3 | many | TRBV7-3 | TGTGCCAGCGGGTTCACCCCCCGGGATACGCAGTATTTT | CASGFTPRDTQYF
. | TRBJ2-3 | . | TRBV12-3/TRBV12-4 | TGTGCCAGCAACCTCCGGGGGCTTAGCACAGATACGCAGTATTTT | CASNLRGLSTDTQYF
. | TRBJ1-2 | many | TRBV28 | TGTGCCAGCAGTCCTGGATATCTCCGGGGCTATGGCTACACCTTC | CASSPGYLRGYGYTF
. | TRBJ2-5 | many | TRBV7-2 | TGTGCCAGCAGCTTTCAGCCCCAAGAGACCCAGTACTTC | CASSFQPQETQYF
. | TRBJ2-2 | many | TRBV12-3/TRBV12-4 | TGTGCCAGCAGTTTTGGCAGATCGAACACCGGGGAGCTGTTTTTT | CASSFGRSNTGELFF
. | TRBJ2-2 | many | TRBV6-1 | TGTGCCAGCAGGCCCGGGACCGCTAACACCGGGGAGCTGTTTTTT | CASRPGTANTGELFF
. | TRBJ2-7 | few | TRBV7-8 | TGTGCCAGCAGCACCTTACCAGGGCCCCTCTCCTACGAGCAGTACTTC | CASSTLPGPLSYEQYF
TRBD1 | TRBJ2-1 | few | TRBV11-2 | TGTGCCAGCAGCTTATCCAGTCCACCGGGACAGACCTATAATGAGCAGTTCTTC | CASSLSSPPGQTYNEQFF
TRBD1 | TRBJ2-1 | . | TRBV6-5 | TGTGCCAGCAGTTACGGGCAGGGGGCAGGCAATGAGCAGTTCTTC | CASSYGQGAGNEQFF
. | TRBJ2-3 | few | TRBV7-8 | TGTGCCAGCGGGTATCGGATAGATACGCAGTATTTT | CASGYRIDTQYF
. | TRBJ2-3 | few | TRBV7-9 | TGTGCCAGCAGCCCTCCGGGACCAAGCACAGATACGCAGTATTTT | CASSPPGPSTDTQYF
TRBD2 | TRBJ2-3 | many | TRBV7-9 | TGTGCCAGCAGGACACCAGCGGGGGGTGCCACAGATACGCAGTATTTT | CASRTPAGGATDTQYF
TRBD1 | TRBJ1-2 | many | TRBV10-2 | TGCGCCAGCAGTGAGTCGTTGGAGGGGACAGGGGTACGAACCAGATATGGCTACACCTTC | CASSESLEGTGVRTRYGYTF
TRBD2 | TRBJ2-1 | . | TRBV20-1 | TGCAGTGCCGCACCAGCGGGGGCGTACAATGAGCAGTTCTTC | CSAAPAGAYNEQFF
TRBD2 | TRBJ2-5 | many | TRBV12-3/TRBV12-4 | TGTGCCAGCAGTTATACCCTCCTAGCGGGAGAAGAGACCCAGTACTTC | CASSYTLLAGEETQYF
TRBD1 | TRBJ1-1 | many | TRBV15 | TGTGCCACCAGCACAGCCCTCAGGGGGGCTTTCTTT | CATSTALRGAFF
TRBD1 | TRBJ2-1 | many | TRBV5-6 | TGTGCCAGCAGCTTACCCTCCGGGACAGGGGTTGCGCAGTTCTTC | CASSLPSGTGVAQFF
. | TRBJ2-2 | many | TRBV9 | TGTGCCAGCAGCGTAGCACTAACGAACACCGGGGAGCTGTTTTTT | CASSVALTNTGELFF